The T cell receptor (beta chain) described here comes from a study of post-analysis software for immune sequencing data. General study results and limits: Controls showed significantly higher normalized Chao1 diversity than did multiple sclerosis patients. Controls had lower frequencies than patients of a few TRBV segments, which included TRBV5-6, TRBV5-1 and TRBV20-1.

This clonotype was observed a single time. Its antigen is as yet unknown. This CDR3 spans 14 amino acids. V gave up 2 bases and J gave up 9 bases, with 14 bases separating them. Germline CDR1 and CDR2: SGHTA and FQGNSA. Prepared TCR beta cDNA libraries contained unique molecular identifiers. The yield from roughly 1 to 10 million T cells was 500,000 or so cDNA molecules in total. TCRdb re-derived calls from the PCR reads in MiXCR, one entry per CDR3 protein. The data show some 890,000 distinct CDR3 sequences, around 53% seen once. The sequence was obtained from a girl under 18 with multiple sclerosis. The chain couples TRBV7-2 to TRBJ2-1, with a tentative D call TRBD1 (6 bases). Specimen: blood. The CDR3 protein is CASSLRAGVVEQFF. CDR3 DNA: TGTGCCAGCAGCTTACGGGCAGGGGTAGTTGAGCAGTTCTTC.